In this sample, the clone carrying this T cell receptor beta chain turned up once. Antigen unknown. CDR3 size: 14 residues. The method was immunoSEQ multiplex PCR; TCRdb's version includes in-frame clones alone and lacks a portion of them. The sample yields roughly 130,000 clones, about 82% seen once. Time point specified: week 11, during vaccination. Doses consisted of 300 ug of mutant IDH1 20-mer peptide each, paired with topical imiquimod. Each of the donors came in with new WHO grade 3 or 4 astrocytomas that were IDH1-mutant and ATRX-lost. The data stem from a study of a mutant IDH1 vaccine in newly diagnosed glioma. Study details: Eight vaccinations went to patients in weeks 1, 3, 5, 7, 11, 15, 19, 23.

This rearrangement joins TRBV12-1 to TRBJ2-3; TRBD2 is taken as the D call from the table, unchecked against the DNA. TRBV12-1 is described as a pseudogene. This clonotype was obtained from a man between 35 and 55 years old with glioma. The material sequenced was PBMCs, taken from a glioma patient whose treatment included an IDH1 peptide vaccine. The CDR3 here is CARTPGRDADTQYF. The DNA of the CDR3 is TGTGCCAGAACCCCCGGGAGAGATGCGGATACGCAGTATTTT.